This TCR beta chain was observed in a study of OX40 agonist ivuxolimab in advanced cancers. The wider study: Patients assigned to dose escalation were diagnosed with hepatocellular carcinoma, melanoma, renal cell or head and neck cancer.

General study points: CD8+ T cells (on average) carried more expanded clones than CD4+ T cells.

Germline V gives CDR1 SGDLS, CDR2 YYNGEE. Trimming cost V 2 bases and J 4 bases, with 9 bases left between them. The CDR3 runs 13 residues. The data were produced by immunoSEQ multiplex PCR, yet TCRdb's version contains in-frame clones alone and is incomplete. Of tens of thousands of clones in the sample, 75% to 90% were seen once. This clone was observed a handful of times. Its cognate antigen is unknown. The starting material was CD4+ or CD8+ T cells sorted from blood, obtained in a trial of the OX40 agonist ivuxolimab. The receptor's source is an adult with an advanced solid tumor such as melanoma, head and neck, liver or kidney cancer. The rearrangement uses TRBV9 and TRBJ1-2; D possibly corresponds to TRBD1 (5 bases). The CDR3 DNA reads TGTGCCAGCAGCGTCCGGGGGACCTATGGCTACACCTTC. Protein: CASSVRGTYGYTF. Full variable domain (rest looked up from reference TRBV9 and TRBJ1-2): DSGVTQTPKHLITATGQRVTLRCSPRSGDLSVYWYQQSLDQGLQFLIQYYNGEERAKGNILERFSAQQFPDLHSELNLSSLELGDSALYFCASSVRGTYGYTFGSGTRLTVV.